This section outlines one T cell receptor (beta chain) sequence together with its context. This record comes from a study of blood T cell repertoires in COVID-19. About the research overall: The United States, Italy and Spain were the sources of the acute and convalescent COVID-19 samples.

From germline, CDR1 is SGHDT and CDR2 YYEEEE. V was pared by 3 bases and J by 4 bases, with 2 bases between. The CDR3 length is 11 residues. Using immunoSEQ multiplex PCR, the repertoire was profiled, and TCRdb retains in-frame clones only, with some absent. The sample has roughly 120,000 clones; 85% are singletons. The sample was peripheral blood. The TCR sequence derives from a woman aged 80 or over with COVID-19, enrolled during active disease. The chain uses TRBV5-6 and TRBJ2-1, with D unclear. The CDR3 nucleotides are TGTGCCAGCAGCTCGTACAATGAGCAGTTCTTC. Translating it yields CASSSYNEQFF.